This TCR beta chain was recorded in a study of T cells in localized non-small cell lung cancer. Study-wide findings and caveats: The study found T cell clonality highest in uninvolved adjacent lung, above tumor. Greater blood T cell density accompanied longer overall survival. A median 57 of the top 100 tumor clones appeared in adjacent lung.

Per germline, CDR1 LNHDA and CDR2 SQIVND (reference sequence). This CDR3 is 15 amino acids long. V lost 6 bases, J lost 5 bases, and 14 bases lay in between. Data came from immunoSEQ multiplex PCR; TCRdb stores just in-frame clones and leaves some out. The table records about 91,000 clones, approximately 86% of them present only once. Concerning this clone itself: Its antigen remains unidentified.

Sequencing was performed on peripheral blood, taken before any cancer treatment. This sequence was found in a man between 40 and 69 years old with stage I squamous cell lung carcinoma. This rearrangement joins TRBV19 to TRBJ2-6; maybe TRBD1 (6 bases). CDR3 bases: TGTGCCAGTAGCTCCCCGGGACATAGGGCCAACGTCCTGACTTTC. Its protein product is CASSSPGHRANVLTF.